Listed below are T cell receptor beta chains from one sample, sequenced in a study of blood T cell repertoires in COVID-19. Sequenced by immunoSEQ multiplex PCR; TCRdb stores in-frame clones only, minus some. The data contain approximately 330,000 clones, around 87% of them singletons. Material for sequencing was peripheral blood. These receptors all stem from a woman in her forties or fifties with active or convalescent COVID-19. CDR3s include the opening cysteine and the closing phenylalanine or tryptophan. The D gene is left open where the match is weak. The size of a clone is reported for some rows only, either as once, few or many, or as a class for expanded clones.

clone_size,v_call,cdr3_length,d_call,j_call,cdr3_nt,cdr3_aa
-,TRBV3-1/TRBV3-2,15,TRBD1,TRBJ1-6,TGTGCCAGCAGCGAGGACAGGAACCATAATTCACCCCTCCACTTT,CASSEDRNHNSPLHF
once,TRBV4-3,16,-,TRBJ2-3,TGCGCCAGCAGCCAAGAGGGGGGGCTAGCCGCAGATACGCAGTATTTT,CASSQEGGLAADTQYF
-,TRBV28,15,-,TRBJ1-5,TGTGCCAGCAGCCCGACGGTCTCGGGGTCCAAGCCCCAGCATTTT,CASSPTVSGSKPQHF
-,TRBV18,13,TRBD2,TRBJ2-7,TGTGCCAGCTCACCTCAGCGGGAGACGGAGCAGTACTTC,CASSPQRETEQYF
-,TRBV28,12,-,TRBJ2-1,TGTGCCAGCAGTGCGAAAGGGGGTGAGCAGTTCTTC,CASSAKGGEQFF
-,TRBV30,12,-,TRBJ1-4,TGTGCCTGGATGGGCTCAGATGAAAAACTGTTTTTT,CAWMGSDEKLFF
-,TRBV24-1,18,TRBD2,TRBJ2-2,TGTGCCACCAGTGACTCGACTAGCGGGAGAATATTCGCCGGGGAGCTGTTTTTT,CATSDSTSGRIFAGELFF
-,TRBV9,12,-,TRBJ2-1,TGTGCCAGCAGCGGCAATTTGGCTGAGCAGTTCTTC,CASSGNLAEQFF
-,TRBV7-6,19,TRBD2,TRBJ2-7,TGTGCCAGCAGCTTACCGGGACTAGCGGGAGGGACCCCCTCCTACGAGCAGTACTTC,CASSLPGLAGGTPSYEQYF
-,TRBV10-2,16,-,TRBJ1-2,TGCGCCAGCAGTGAGTCTTCCCGGGGGTGGGACTATGGCTACACCTTC,CASSESSRGWDYGYTF
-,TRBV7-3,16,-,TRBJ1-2,TGTGCCAGCAGCCCGAACTTTAGGGGGAAGGGCTATGGCTACACCTTC,CASSPNFRGKGYGYTF
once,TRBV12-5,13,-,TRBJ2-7,TGTGCTAGTGGGAGGACAGCACTCTACGAGCAGTACTTC,CASGRTALYEQYF
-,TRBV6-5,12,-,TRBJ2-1,TGTGCCAGCAGCAGACTAGGAAATGAGCAGTTCTTC,CASSRLGNEQFF
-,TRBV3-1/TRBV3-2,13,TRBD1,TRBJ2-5,TGTGCCAGCAGCCGACAGGGGCAAGAGACCCAGTACTTC,CASSRQGQETQYF
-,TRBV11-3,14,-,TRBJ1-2,TGTGCCAGCAGCCACGAACCAGGAGGGTATGGCTACACCTTC,CASSHEPGGYGYTF
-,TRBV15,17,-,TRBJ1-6,TGTGCCACCAGCAGGGCGGCCTATAGCTCCTATAATTCACCCCTCCACTTT,CATSRAAYSSYNSPLHF
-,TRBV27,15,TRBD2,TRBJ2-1,TGTGCCAGCAGCCGCCGACTAGCAGGGTACAATGAGCAGTTCTTC,CASSRRLAGYNEQFF